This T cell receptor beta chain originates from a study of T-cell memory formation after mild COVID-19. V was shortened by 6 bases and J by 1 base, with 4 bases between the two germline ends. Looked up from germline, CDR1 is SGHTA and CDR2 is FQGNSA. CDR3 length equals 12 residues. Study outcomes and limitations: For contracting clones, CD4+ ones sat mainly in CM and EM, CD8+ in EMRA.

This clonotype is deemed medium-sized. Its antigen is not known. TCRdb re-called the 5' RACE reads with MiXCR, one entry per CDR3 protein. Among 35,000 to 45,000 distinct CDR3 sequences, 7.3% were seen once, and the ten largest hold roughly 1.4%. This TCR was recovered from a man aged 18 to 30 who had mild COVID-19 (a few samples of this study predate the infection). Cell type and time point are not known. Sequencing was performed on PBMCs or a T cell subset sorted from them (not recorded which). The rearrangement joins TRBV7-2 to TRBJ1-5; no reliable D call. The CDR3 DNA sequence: TGTGCCAGCAGTGACAGCAATCAGCCCCAGCATTTT. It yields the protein CASSDSNQPQHF.